This TCR beta chain was retrieved from a study of human T cells and chemical hapten exposure. TCRdb redid the calling of the RACE reads with MiXCR, one entry per CDR3 protein. The sample records some 250,000 distinct CDR3 sequences, approximately 7.5% being singletons. This CDR3 has 13 amino acids. V gave up 5 bases and J gave up 9 bases; unmatched junction bases: 10. CDR1 is SGHAT and CDR2 is FQNNGV in the germline V gene. This clonotype was seen a few times. Sample time point: pre-sensitization, week 0. Regarding treatment: therapeutic diphenylcyclopropenone sensitization with weekly scalp DPC. The chain combines TRBV11-2 with TRBJ2-7, with 7 bases matching TRBD2. This receptor was taken from a man between 18 and 35 years old with alopecia areata. Some clones in this sample may be carry-over from other donors' samples. This specimen was whole blood, taken in connection with sensitization to the hapten diphenylcyclopropenone (DPC). CDR3 nucleotides: TGTGCCAGCAGCCTAACGAGACTAGCCTGGCAGTACGTC. This gives the protein CASSLTRLAWQYV.